Only a few counts were recorded for the clone carrying this TCR beta chain. The sample is drawn from a study of blood T cell repertoires in COVID-19. On the study more broadly: Some COVID-19 samples were acute and others convalescent; all came from the United States, Italy and Spain. From T cells, B-cell-depleted T cells, or PBMCs came the material, which was cDNA or gDNA.

The trim removed 5 bases at V and 5 bases at J, leaving 3 bases unmatched. Per germline, CDR1 SGHDN and CDR2 FVKESK. The CDR3 sequence is 13 residues long. Original handling: Nucleated cell counts were estimated from reference gene primer amplification. This table comes from immunoSEQ multiplex PCR, and its TCRdb copy is limited to in-frame clones, with some not included. Clone size and V and J calls were adopted from that table, with D and trimming inferred from the DNA. Found here are some 320,000 clones, around 92% of them singletons; the top ten hold around 10%. The sequencing sample was made of peripheral blood. This TCR derives from a woman aged 25 to 39 with COVID-19, enrolled during active disease. The chain combines TRBV14 with TRBJ1-1; 9 bases fit TRBD1. In nucleotides, the CDR3 is TGTGCCAGCAGCTGGGACAGGGCGACTGAAGCTTTCTTT. The encoded protein is CASSWDRATEAFF.